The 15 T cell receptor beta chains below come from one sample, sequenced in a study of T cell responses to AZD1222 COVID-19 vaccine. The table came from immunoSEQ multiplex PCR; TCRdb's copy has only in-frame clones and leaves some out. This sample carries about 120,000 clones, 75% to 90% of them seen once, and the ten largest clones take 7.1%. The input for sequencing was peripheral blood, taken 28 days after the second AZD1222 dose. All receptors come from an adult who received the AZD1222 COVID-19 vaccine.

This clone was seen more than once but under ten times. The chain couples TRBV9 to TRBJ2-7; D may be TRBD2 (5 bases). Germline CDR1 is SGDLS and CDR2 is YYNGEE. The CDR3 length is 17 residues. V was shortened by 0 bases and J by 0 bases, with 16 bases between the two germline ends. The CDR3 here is CASSVDQPRALSYEQYF. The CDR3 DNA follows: TGTGCCAGCAGCGTAGACCAACCGAGGGCCCTCTCCTACGAGCAGTACTTC. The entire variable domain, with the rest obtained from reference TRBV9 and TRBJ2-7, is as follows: DSGVTQTPKHLITATGQRVTLRCSPRSGDLSVYWYQQSLDQGLQFLIQYYNGEERAKGNILERFSAQQFPDLHSELNLSSLELGDSALYFCASSVDQPRALSYEQYFGPGTRLTVT.

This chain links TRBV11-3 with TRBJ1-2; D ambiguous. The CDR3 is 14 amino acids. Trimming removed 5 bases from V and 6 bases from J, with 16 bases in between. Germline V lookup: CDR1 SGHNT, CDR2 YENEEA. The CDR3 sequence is CASSPYRPTDGYTF. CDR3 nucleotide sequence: TGTGCCAGCAGCCCGTATAGACCGACCGATGGCTACACCTTC.

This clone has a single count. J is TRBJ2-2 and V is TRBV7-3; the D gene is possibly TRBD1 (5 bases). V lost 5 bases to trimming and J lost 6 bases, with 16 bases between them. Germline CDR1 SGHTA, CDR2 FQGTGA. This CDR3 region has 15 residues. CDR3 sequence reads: CASSPGYSRAGELFF. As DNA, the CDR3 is TGTGCCAGCAGCCCAGGGTATAGCCGGGCCGGGGAGCTGTTTTTT.

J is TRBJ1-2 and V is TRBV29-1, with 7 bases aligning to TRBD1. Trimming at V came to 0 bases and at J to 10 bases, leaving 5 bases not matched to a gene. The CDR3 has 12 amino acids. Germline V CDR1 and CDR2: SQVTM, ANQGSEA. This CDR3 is CSVEEVGTDYTF. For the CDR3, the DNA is TGCAGCGTTGAAGAAGTTGGGACAGACTACACCTTC.

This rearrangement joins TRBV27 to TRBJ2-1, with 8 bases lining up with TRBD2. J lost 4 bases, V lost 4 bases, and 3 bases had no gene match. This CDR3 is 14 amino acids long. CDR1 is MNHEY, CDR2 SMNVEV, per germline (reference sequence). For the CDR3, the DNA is TGTGCCAGCAGTTCGGGACTAGTTTACAATGAGCAGTTCTTC. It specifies CASSSGLVYNEQFF.

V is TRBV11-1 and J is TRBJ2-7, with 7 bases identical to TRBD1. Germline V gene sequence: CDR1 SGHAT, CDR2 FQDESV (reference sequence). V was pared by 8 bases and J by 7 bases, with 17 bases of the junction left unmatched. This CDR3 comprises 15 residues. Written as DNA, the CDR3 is TGTGCCAGCGAGAAGGCCGGACAGGCCAGAAAGGAGCAGTACTTC. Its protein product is CASEKAGQARKEQYF.

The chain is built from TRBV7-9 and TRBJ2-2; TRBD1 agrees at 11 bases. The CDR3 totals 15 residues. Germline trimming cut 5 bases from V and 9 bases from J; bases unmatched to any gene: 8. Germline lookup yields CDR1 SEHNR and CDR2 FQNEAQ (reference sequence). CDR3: CASSPGQGGRRELFF. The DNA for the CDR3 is TGTGCCAGCAGCCCGGGACAGGGGGGAAGACGGGAGCTGTTTTTT.

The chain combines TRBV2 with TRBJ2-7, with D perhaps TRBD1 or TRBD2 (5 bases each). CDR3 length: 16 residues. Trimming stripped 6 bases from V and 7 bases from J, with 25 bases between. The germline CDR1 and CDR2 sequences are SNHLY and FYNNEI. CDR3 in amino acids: CASRNDPGPQVREQYF. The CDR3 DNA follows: TGTGCCAGCAGGAATGATCCGGGACCTCAAGTAAGAGAGCAGTACTTC.

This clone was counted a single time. In DNA form, the CDR3 reads TGTGCCAGCAGCTTAGATCCGGGAGGGAAACTGTTTTTT. This sequence encodes CASSLDPGGKLFF. The chain has TRBV11-3 and TRBJ1-4; unclear D gene. The ends were cut back, 0 bases at V and 11 bases at J, with 10 bases in the middle. This CDR3 is built from 13 residues. The germline V gene has CDR1 SGHNT and CDR2 YENEEA.

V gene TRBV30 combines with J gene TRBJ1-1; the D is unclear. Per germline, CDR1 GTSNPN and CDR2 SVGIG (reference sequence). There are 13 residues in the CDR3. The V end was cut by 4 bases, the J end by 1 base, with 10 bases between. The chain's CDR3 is CAWTKDGNTEAFF. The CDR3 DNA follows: TGTGCCTGGACTAAGGACGGGAACACTGAAGCTTTCTTT.

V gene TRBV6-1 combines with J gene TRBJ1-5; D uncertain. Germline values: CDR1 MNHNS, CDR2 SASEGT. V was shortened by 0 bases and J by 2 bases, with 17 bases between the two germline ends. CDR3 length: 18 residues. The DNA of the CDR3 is TGTGCCAGCAGTGAAGCGCGGAGTGAGGGTTTCGGCAATCAGCCCCAGCATTTT. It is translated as CASSEARSEGFGNQPQHF.

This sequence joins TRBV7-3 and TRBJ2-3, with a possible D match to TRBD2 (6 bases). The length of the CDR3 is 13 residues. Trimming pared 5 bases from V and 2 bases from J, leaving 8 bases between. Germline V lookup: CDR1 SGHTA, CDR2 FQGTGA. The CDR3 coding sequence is TGTGCCAGCAGCCGGGACTCCACAGATACGCAGTATTTT. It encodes CASSRDSTDTQYF.

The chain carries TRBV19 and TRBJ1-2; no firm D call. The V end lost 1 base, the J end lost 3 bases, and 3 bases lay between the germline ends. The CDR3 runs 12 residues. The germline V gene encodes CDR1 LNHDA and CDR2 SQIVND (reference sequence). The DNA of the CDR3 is TGTGCCAGTAGTATAGCAGACTATGGCTACACCTTC. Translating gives CASSIADYGYTF. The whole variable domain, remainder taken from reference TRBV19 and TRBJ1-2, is DGGITQSPKYLFRKEGQNVTLSCEQNLNHDAMYWYRQDPGQGLRLIYYSQIVNDFQKGDIAEGYSVSREKKESFPLTVTSAQKNPTAFYLCASSIADYGYTFGSGTRLTVV.

The CDR3 is CASSSDPYGYTF. CDR3 in DNA: TGCGCCAGCAGCTCCGACCCCTATGGCTACACCTTC. The chain recombines TRBV5-1 with TRBJ1-2, with D unresolved. Trimming pared 3 bases from V and 4 bases from J, leaving 7 bases between. The CDR3 is 12 residues long. Germline values: CDR1 SGHRS, CDR2 YFSETQ.

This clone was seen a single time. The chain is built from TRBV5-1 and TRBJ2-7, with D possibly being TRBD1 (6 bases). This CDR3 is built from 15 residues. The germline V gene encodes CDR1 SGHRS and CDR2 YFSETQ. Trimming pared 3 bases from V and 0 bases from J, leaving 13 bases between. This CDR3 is CASSYRDISSYEQYF. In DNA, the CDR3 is TGCGCCAGCAGCTATCGGGACATCTCCTCCTACGAGCAGTACTTC.